The clone carrying this T cell receptor beta chain was seen a handful of times. This entry is derived from a study of human T cells and chemical hapten exposure. The library tagged each cDNA molecule with unique molecular identifiers. TCRdb itself ran the RACE reads through MiXCR, one entry per CDR3 protein. The sample includes a few hundred thousand distinct CDR3 sequences, around 6% of them seen just once. Noted time point: patch test 2, 6 weeks after DPC sensitization. Described treatment: therapeutic diphenylcyclopropenone sensitization with weekly scalp DPC. Trimming left V 0 bases short and J 3 bases short, with 11 bases between. The germline V gene encodes CDR1 LNHNV and CDR2 YYDKDF (reference sequence). CDR3 size: 15 residues.

The sample was whole blood, taken in connection with sensitization to the hapten diphenylcyclopropenone (DPC). This chain connects TRBV15 to TRBJ1-2; no firm D call. The TCR sequence derives from a woman between 18 and 29 years old with alopecia areata. Some clones in this sample may be carry-over from other donors' samples. CDR3 amino acids: CATSREPGSYYGYTF. Here the CDR3 DNA reads TGTGCCACCAGCAGAGAGCCGGGGTCCTACTATGGCTACACCTTC.